Each of the 27 T cell receptor beta chains below was sequenced from the same sample in a study of beta chain features in type 1 diabetes (dated by TCRdb to 2016 to 2018). General findings and caveats noted by the study authors: A moderate but significant shortening of TCRB CDR3 length was observed in type 1 diabetes patients in all four CD4+ subsets.

Their antigen targets remain unknown. Library preparation used the immunoSEQ multiplex PCR assay. All of the isolated RNA was reverse transcribed with the High Capacity cDNA Reverse Transcription Kit, so expressed TCRB transcripts were sequenced. TCRdb stores this immuneACCESS table with in-frame sequences only. Part of the clones is absent; in the studies checked, under half of the shortfall reflects unresolved V genes, and no reason is known for the rest. This sample lists around 250,000 clones; roughly 20% were detected once. 0.028% of the sample belongs to the ten largest clones. The source material was naive CD4+ T cells from blood. The cell subset or site label of this sample denotes: true naive CD4+ T cells. Source of these receptors: a woman aged 35 to 49 with type 1 diabetes.

The chain employs TRBV28 and TRBJ1-6, with D perhaps TRBD1 (6 bases). The V and J ends lost 7 bases and 9 bases respectively, with 16 bases between them. Germline CDR1 MDHEN, CDR2 SYDVKM. The length of the CDR3 is 14 residues. CDR3: CASNPGRGRSPLHF. For the CDR3, the DNA is TGTGCCAGCAACCCCGGCAGGGGACGTTCACCCCTCCACTTT.

The V gene is TRBV19, the J gene TRBJ2-5; TRBD1 matches at 8 bases. The CDR3 is 14 amino acids. After removal of 6 bases from V and 1 base from J, the junction contained 4 bases not matched to a gene. Germline-derived CDR1 and CDR2 are LNHDA and SQIVND (reference sequence). CDR3 in amino acids: CASRMTGVQETQYF. CDR3 nucleotide sequence: TGTGCCAGTAGAATGACAGGGGTCCAAGAGACCCAGTACTTC.

The chain joins TRBV21-1 to TRBJ1-5; the table names TRBD1, a call not compared with the DNA. TRBV21-1 represents a pseudogene. CDR3 size: 15 residues. CDR3 nucleotide sequence: TGTGCCAGCAGCAAAGCATGGGCAGAGTCGCCGCCCCAGCATTTT. It encodes CASSKAWAESPPQHF.

The CDR3 reads CASSAPPRGGMEQFF. The CDR3 DNA sequence: TGTGCCAGCAGCGCGCCCCCGAGGGGAGGGATGGAGCAGTTCTTC. The chain uses TRBV9 and TRBJ2-1; TRBD2 matches 7 bases. With 3 bases clipped from V and 10 bases from J, the junction kept 13 bases outside the gene matches. Germline values: CDR1 SGDLS, CDR2 YYNGEE. The CDR3 extends over 15 amino acids.

This clone was seen only a few times. For the CDR3, the DNA is TGTGCCAGCAGTTACCGACATGGAAACTACGAGCAGTACTTC. It yields the protein CASSYRHGNYEQYF. The rearrangement uses TRBV6-5 and TRBJ2-7; D remains ambiguous. The V gene's germline CDR1 is MNHEY and CDR2 SVGAGI. There are 14 residues in the CDR3. V was trimmed by 2 bases and J by 3 bases, leaving 11 bases between them.

The chain is built from TRBV27 and TRBJ2-2; maybe TRBD2 (5 bases). From germline, CDR1 is MNHEY and CDR2 SMNVEV (reference sequence). V shed 3 bases and J shed 5 bases, with 7 bases lying between them. The CDR3 extends over 13 amino acids. For the CDR3, the DNA is TGTGCCAGCAGTTTGAGGGCAACCGGGGAGCTGTTTTTT. Amino acid sequence: CASSLRATGELFF.

Only a few counts were recorded for this clone. V gene TRBV6-5 combines with J gene TRBJ1-1; D uncertain. V was trimmed by 5 bases and J by 0 bases, leaving 7 bases between them. The CDR3 extends over 13 amino acids. CDR1 MNHEY and CDR2 SVGAGI come from the germline V gene. This CDR3 is CASSTRVNTEAFF. CDR3 sequence (DNA): TGTGCCAGCAGTACCCGGGTGAACACTGAAGCTTTCTTT.

On this clone: Other DNA sequences in this specimen translate into the identical CDR3. This sequence joins TRBV28 and TRBJ1-1; D gene unclear. Germline CDR1 MDHEN, CDR2 SYDVKM. The CDR3 is 12 amino acids. The ends were cut back, 6 bases at V and 2 bases at J, with 7 bases in the middle. The CDR3 protein is CASSLRNTEAFF. CDR3 DNA sequence: TGTGCCAGCAGCCTCAGAAACACTGAAGCTTTCTTT.

The chain is built from TRBV19 and TRBJ2-7, with 13 bases matching TRBD2. The CDR3 has 15 residues. V shed 7 bases and J 3 bases; nucleotides not matched to a gene: 6. Germline lookup yields CDR1 LNHDA and CDR2 SQIVND (reference sequence). CDR3 coding DNA: TGTGCCAGTACCCTTGGGACTAGCGGGAACTACGAGCAGTACTTC. This codes for CASTLGTSGNYEQYF.

The chain recombines TRBV28 with TRBJ2-1; D is possibly TRBD2 (6 bases). Germline CDR1 MDHEN, CDR2 SYDVKM. The CDR3 has 12 amino acids. V was cut by 2 bases and J by 13 bases, with 12 bases left in between. DNA for the CDR3: TGTGCCAGCAGTTTAAAGAGACTAGTTCAGTTCTTC. Translated: CASSLKRLVQFF.

This chain joins TRBV30 and TRBJ2-7; D is uncertain. V lost 8 bases and J lost 0, with 11 bases in between. This CDR3 region has 12 residues. Per the germline V gene, CDR1 is GTSNPN and CDR2 is SVGIG (reference sequence). Written as DNA, the CDR3 is TGTGCCCTTGGCCCAGGCTCCTACGAGCAGTACTTC. Its translation is CALGPGSYEQYF. The complete variable domain, with remaining parts taken from reference TRBV30 and TRBJ2-7, reads SQTIHQWPATLVQPVGSPLSLECTVEGTSNPNLYWYRQAAGRGLQLLFYSVGIGQISSEVPQNLSASRPQDRQFILSSKKLLLSDSGFYLCALGPGSYEQYFGPGTRLTVT.

This clone showed up just a few times. V usage is TRBV28 and J usage is TRBJ2-1, with 11 bases fitting TRBD2. J lost 2 bases, V lost 4 bases, and 7 bases had no gene match. Germline V gene data show CDR1 as MDHEN and CDR2 as SYDVKM. CDR3 length equals 17 residues. CDR3 region: CASSSPVAGGAYNEQFF. The CDR3 region has the DNA TGTGCCAGCAGTTCCCCAGTAGCGGGAGGGGCCTACAATGAGCAGTTCTTC.

A few counts support this clone. This chain links TRBV18 with TRBJ1-1; TRBD1 matches 8 bases. CDR3 length: 12 amino acids. The germline CDR1 and CDR2 sequences are KGHSH and LQKENI. Trimming removed 5 bases from V and 6 bases from J; junction bases left unmatched: 2. The CDR3 nucleotides are TGTGCCAGCTCAATGACAGGGGCTGAAGCTTTCTTT. As protein: CASSMTGAEAFF.

This clone has more than one count but fewer than ten. This rearrangement joins TRBV10-3 to TRBJ2-1; 12 nucleotides align to TRBD2. The CDR3 sequence is 15 residues long. V dropped 3 bases and J dropped 7; count of bases not matched to a gene: 4. Germline loops: CDR1 ENHRY, CDR2 SYGVKD. The CDR3 sequence is CAISDASGRENEQFF. In DNA, the CDR3 is TGTGCCATCAGTGATGCTAGCGGGAGGGAAAATGAGCAGTTCTTC.

This clone appeared a few times. The rearrangement links TRBV7-2 to TRBJ2-7, with 8 positions matching TRBD1. Trimming took 2 bases from V and 5 from J; bases not matched to a gene: 8. The germline gives CDR1 SGHTA, CDR2 FQGNSA. The CDR3 has 15 amino acids. The CDR3: CASSLNGAGGNEQYF. CDR3 sequence (DNA): TGTGCCAGCAGCTTAAATGGCGCAGGGGGCAACGAGCAGTACTTC.

The chain employs TRBV29-1 and TRBJ2-5; 8 bases match TRBD2. The DNA end is a closer match to TRBJ2-7, so the J assignment may be wrong. Per the germline V gene, CDR1 is SQVTM and CDR2 is ANQGSEA. CDR3 size: 15 residues. Here the CDR3 DNA reads TGCAGCGTTGAAGTTTTAACCAGCGGGAGTTCCGAGCAGTACTTC. Protein sequence: CSVEVLTSGSSEQYF.

This clone was seen a few times. The DNA of the CDR3 is TGCAGCGTTGGTACCCACTGGGGCTACACCTTC. Translation gives CSVGTHWGYTF. V and J are TRBV29-1 and TRBJ1-2; the D is unclear. Per the germline V gene, CDR1 is SQVTM and CDR2 is ANQGSEA. V shed 4 bases and J shed 8 bases, with 11 bases lying between them. This CDR3 is built from 11 residues.

This clone was detected a few times. The chain links TRBV7-3 to TRBJ1-2; weak D call: TRBD1 (6 bases). This CDR3 is built from 14 residues. The germline V gene has CDR1 SGHTA and CDR2 FQGTGA. Deletions cut 2 bases from V and 8 bases from J, with 15 bases between. The CDR3 DNA reads as TGTGCCAGCAGCTTACAGGCACAGGGCGGCGGCTACACCTTC. Protein sequence: CASSLQAQGGGYTF.

J is TRBJ2-2 and V is TRBV29-1, with D possibly TRBD1 on 5 matching bases. This CDR3 comprises 13 residues. CDR1 is SQVTM, CDR2 ANQGSEA, per germline. V was pared by 4 bases and J by 4 bases, with 10 bases between. The CDR3 region is CSVASQGTGELFF. DNA for the CDR3: TGCAGCGTTGCATCCCAGGGCACCGGGGAGCTGTTTTTT.

This clone was counted only a few times. This chain connects TRBV10-3 to TRBJ2-7; 8 nucleotides line up with TRBD1. CDR1 ENHRY and CDR2 SYGVKD come from the germline V gene. This CDR3 is built from 15 residues. The V gene end was trimmed by 0 bases and the J gene end by 2 bases; junction bases not matched to a gene: 3. Here the CDR3 reads CAISESTGVTYEQYF. For the CDR3, the DNA is TGTGCCATCAGTGAGTCGACAGGGGTTACCTACGAGCAGTACTTC.

This clone was detected a few times. The chain combines TRBV4-1 with TRBJ2-7, with a tentative D call TRBD1 (5 bases). The germline CDR1 and CDR2 sequences are MGHRA and YSYEKL. This CDR3 is 15 amino acids long. V lost 0 bases to trimming and J lost 4 bases, with 13 bases between them. In DNA form, the CDR3 reads TGCGCCAGCAGCCAAGAAGGCAGGGCGAGTTACGAGCAGTACTTC. It encodes CASSQEGRASYEQYF.

J is TRBJ2-5 and V is TRBV5-6, with TRBD1 as a possible D gene (8 bases). The germline V and J ends were trimmed by 6 bases and 4 bases, with 19 bases remaining between them. The V gene's germline CDR1 is SGHDT and CDR2 YYEEEE. CDR3 length: 15 amino acids. CDR3 in DNA: TGTGCCAGCAAGTTACAGGGGGGGCATGGAGAGACCCAGTACTTC. This translates into CASKLQGGHGETQYF.

The J gene is TRBJ1-2, the V gene TRBV4-3; TRBD1 aligns across 7 bases. Germline assignment: CDR1 LGHNA and CDR2 YSLEER. After removal of 1 base from V and 5 bases from J, the junction contained 4 bases not matched to a gene. This CDR3 region has 14 residues. This chain's CDR3 is CASSQGTGSYGYTF. CDR3 nucleotide sequence: TGCGCCAGCAGCCAAGGGACAGGTTCTTATGGCTACACCTTC.

CDR3 coding DNA: TGCGCCAGCAGCCAAGCAGGGAACTATGGCTACACCTTC. Amino acids: CASSQAGNYGYTF. V usage is TRBV4-1 and J usage is TRBJ1-2, with a weak D call TRBD1 (5 bases). Germline loops: CDR1 MGHRA, CDR2 YSYEKL. V lost 1 base to trimming and J lost 2 bases, with 5 bases between them. The CDR3 runs to 13 residues.

The V call is TRBV29-1, the J call TRBJ1-1; perhaps TRBD1 as D (5 bases). The germline CDR1 and CDR2 sequences are SQVTM and ANQGSEA. The V and J ends lost 5 bases and 0 bases respectively, with 19 bases between them. The CDR3 runs 16 residues. Written as DNA, the CDR3 is TGCAGCGTTTCGTTGCGGCTCGGGGGGTTGAACACTGAAGCTTTCTTT. Residues: CSVSLRLGGLNTEAFF.

The DNA for the CDR3 is TGTGCCTGGAGCAAGACCTCAGGGGGCACTGAAGCTTTCTTT. Translating it yields CAWSKTSGGTEAFF. The chain combines TRBV30 with TRBJ1-1; 7 bases map to TRBD1. This CDR3 is built from 14 residues. With 3 bases clipped from V and 4 bases from J, the junction kept 8 bases outside the gene matches. CDR1 and CDR2 (germline): GTSNPN, SVGIG (reference sequence).

A word on this clone: The junction shows a germline mismatch at one end, possibly a read error. The genes are TRBV19 and TRBJ2-7; a possible D gene is TRBD2 (5 bases). This CDR3 is built from 14 residues. Germline loops: CDR1 LNHDA, CDR2 SQIVND (reference sequence). Here the CDR3 reads CASSIHPGSSEQYF. DNA of the CDR3: TGTGCCAGTAGTATTCATCCGGGATCCTCCGAGCAGTACTTC.